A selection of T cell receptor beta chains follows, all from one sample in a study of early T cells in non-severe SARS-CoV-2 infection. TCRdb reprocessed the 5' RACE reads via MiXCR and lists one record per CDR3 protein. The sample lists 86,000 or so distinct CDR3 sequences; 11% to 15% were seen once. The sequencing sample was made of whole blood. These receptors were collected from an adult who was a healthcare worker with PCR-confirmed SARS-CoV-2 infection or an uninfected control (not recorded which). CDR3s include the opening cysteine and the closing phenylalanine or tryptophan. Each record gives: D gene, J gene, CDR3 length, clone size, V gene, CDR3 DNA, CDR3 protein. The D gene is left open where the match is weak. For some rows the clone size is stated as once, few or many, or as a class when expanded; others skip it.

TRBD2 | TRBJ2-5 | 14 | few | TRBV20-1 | TGCAGTGCTGCCCGCGGGGGGGCCACCGAGACCCAGTACTTC | CSAARGGATETQYF
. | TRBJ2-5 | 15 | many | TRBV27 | TGTGCCAGCAGTTTAACTCGGACGGGTGCGGAGACCCAGTACTTC | CASSLTRTGAETQYF
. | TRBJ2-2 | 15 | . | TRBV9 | TGTGCCAGCAGTCGGGGGACAGAGAACACCGGGGAGCTGTTTTTT | CASSRGTENTGELFF
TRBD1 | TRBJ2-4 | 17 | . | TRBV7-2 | TGTGCCAGCAGCTTAGTCCAGCCCGGGACAGGGGAAAACATTCAGTACTTC | CASSLVQPGTGENIQYF
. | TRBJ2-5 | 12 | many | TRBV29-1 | TGCAGCATCACACAGGGAGGCGAGACCCAGTACTTC | CSITQGGETQYF
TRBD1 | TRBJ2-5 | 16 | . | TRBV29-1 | TGCAGCGCCCGCGTCATAGGGGGCGCGAGAGGAGAGACCCAGTACTTC | CSARVIGGARGETQYF
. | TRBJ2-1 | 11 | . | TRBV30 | TGTGCCTGGAGTGTACCTCAGGAGCAGTTCTTC | CAWSVPQEQFF
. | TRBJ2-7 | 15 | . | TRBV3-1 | TGTGCCAGCAGCCAAGAAGGGGCAGGGAACGACGAGCAGTACTTC | CASSQEGAGNDEQYF
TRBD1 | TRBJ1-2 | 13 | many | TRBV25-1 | TGTGCCAGCAGTGCGACAGGGCCGTATGGCTACACCTTC | CASSATGPYGYTF
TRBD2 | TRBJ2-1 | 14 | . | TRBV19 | TGTGCCAGTACCTATAGCGGGTTGGGCAATGAGCAGTTCTTC | CASTYSGLGNEQFF
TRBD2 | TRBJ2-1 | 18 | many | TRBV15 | TGTGCCACCAGCAGACCTCCTCGGACTAGCGGGAGATACAATGAGCAGTTCTTC | CATSRPPRTSGRYNEQFF
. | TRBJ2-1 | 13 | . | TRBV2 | TGTGCCAGCAGACAGGGCCTATACAATGAGCAGTTCTTC | CASRQGLYNEQFF
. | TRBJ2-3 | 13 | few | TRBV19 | TGTGCCAGTGGGGAGGTGGGCGCGGATACGCAGTATTTT | CASGEVGADTQYF
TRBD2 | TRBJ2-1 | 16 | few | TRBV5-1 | TGCGCCAGCAGCTTTGGACTAGCGGGAGGTTACAATGAGCAGTTCTTC | CASSFGLAGGYNEQFF
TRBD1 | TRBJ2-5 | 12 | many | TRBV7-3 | TGTGCCAGCAGCTCGGACAGGGGGACCCAGTACTTC | CASSSDRGTQYF
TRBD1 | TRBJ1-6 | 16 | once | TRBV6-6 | TGTGCCAGCAGCTCCTCGGACAGGCAACATAATTCACCCCTCCACTTT | CASSSSDRQHNSPLHF
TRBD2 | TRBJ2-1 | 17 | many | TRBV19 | TGTGCCAGTAGTCCCCCTCGACTAGCGGGAGGTAATTCTGAGCAGTTCTTC | CASSPPRLAGGNSEQFF
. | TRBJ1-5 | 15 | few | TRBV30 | TGTGCCTGGAGTGCTAGGGTGCAAGGAATTCAGCCCCAGCATTTT | CAWSARVQGIQPQHF
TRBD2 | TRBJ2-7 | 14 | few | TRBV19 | TGTGCCAGTAGAGGACTAGCGGTTACCGCCGAGCAGTACTTC | CASRGLAVTAEQYF
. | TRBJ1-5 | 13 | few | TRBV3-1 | TGTGCCAGCAGCCGGTCAGGGGCCCAGCCCCAGCATTTT | CASSRSGAQPQHF
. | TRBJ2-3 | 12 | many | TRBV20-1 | TGCAGTGCTAGAGAGGGCCGGGACGATCAGTATTTT | CSAREGRDDQYF
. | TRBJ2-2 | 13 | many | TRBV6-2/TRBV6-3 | TGTGCCAGCAGCCAAGGGAACACCGGGGAGCTGTTTTTT | CASSQGNTGELFF
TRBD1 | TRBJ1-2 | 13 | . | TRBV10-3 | TGTGCCATCAGCAAAGACAGGGATACTGGCTACACCTTC | CAISKDRDTGYTF
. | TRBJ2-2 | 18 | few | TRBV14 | TGTGCCAGCAGCCAAAAGGGGGGCGCCCTATTGAACACCGGGGAGCTGTTTTTT | CASSQKGGALLNTGELFF
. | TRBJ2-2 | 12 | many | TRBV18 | TGTGCCAGCTCACCGGGCACCGGGGAGCTGTTTTTT | CASSPGTGELFF
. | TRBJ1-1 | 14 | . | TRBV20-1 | TGCAGTGCTAGACAGGTCGGAGGGGAAGCTGAAGCTTTCTTT | CSARQVGGEAEAFF
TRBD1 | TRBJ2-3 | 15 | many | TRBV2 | TGTGCCAGCAGCTCGACGACAGGGGGCGCGAATACGCAGTATTTT | CASSSTTGGANTQYF
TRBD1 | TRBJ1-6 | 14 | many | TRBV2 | TGTGCCAGCAGTGATCAGGGGGCGACTTCACCCCTCCACTTT | CASSDQGATSPLHF
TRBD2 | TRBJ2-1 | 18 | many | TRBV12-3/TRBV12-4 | TGTGCCAGCAGTCCGACTAGCGGGAGGGCCTCGGGCTACAATGAGCAGTTCTTC | CASSPTSGRASGYNEQFF
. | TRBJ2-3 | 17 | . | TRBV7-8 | TGTGCCAGCAGCCTTCAAATCGTAGTCGCGGGACCAGATACGCAGTATTTT | CASSLQIVVAGPDTQYF
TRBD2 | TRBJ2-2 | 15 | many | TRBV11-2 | TGTGCCAGCAGTTTCGGGACTAGAGGCACCGGGGAGCTGTTTTTT | CASSFGTRGTGELFF
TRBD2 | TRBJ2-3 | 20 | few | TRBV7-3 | TGTGCCAGCAGCTTAGGGTCATCCATTCCGGGACTAGGAAACACAGATACGCAGTATTTT | CASSLGSSIPGLGNTDTQYF
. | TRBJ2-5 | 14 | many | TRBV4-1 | TGCGCCAGCAGCCCCCAAGGGATCCAAGAGACCCAGTACTTC | CASSPQGIQETQYF
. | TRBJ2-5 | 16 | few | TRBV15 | TGTGCCACCAGCAGAGATTCGGGAACTAACCAAGAGACCCAGTACTTC | CATSRDSGTNQETQYF
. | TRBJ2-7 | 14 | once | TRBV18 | TGTGCCAGCTCACCTATGGAGGGAGCTTACGAGCAGTACTTC | CASSPMEGAYEQYF
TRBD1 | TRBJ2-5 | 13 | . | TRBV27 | TGTGCCAGCAGTCCATACAGGGGGGAGACCCAGTACTTC | CASSPYRGETQYF
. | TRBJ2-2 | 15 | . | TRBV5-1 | TGCGCCAGCAGCTTCGGCGGGGGCCCCACCGGGGAGCTGTTTTTT | CASSFGGGPTGELFF
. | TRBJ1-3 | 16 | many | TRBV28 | TGTGCCAGCAGTACGAGCGGGATCCGCTCTGGAAACACCATATATTTT | CASSTSGIRSGNTIYF
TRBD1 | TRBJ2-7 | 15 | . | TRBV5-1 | TGCGCCAGCAGCCCGTCTCCGGGACAGGACTACGAGCAGTACTTC | CASSPSPGQDYEQYF
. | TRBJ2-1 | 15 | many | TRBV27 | TGTGCCAGCAGTCCCCCTGCGGGGGCCCGCAATGAGCAGTTCTTC | CASSPPAGARNEQFF
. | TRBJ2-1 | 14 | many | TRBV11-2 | TGTGCCAGCAGCCCTCCCGGTCAGGACAGTGAGCAGTTCTTC | CASSPPGQDSEQFF
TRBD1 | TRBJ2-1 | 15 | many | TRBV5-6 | TGTGCCAGCAGCTTGGGACAGGGATCGTGGAATGAGCAGTTCTTC | CASSLGQGSWNEQFF
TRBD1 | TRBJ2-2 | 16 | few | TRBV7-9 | TGTGCCAGCAGCTTAGACCCGGGACAGGGGACGCCGGAGCTGTTTTTT | CASSLDPGQGTPELFF
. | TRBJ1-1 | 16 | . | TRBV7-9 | TGTGCCAGCAGCTATCTTCCCGGGGATATGAACACTGAAGCTTTCTTT | CASSYLPGDMNTEAFF
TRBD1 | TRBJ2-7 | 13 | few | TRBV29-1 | TGCAGCGCGAGGGACAGCCTCTCCTACGAGCAGTACTTC | CSARDSLSYEQYF
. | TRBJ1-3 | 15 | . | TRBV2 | TGTGCCAGCAGTGAATATGGGACATCTGGAAACACCATATATTTT | CASSEYGTSGNTIYF
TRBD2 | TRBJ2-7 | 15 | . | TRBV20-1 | TGCAGTGCTACCCACCCCGGGACTAGCGGCTACGAGCAGTACTTC | CSATHPGTSGYEQYF
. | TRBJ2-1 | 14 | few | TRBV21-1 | TGTGCCAGCACCGGACTAGCTGCCCTCAATGAGCAGTTCTTC | CASTGLAALNEQFF
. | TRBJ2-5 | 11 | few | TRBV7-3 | TGTGCAGCACAGCACTCCGAGCGCCAGTACTTC | CAAQHSERQYF
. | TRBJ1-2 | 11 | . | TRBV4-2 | TGTGCCAGCAGTCGGGACCGCGGCTACACCTTC | CASSRDRGYTF
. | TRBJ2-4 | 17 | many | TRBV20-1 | TGCAGTGCTAGAGATTTCGGGAGTGTGGAAGGCAAAAACATTCAGTACTTC | CSARDFGSVEGKNIQYF
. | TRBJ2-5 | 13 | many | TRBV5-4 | TGTGCCAGCAGTAAACAGGGAGGAGAGACCCAGTACTTC | CASSKQGGETQYF